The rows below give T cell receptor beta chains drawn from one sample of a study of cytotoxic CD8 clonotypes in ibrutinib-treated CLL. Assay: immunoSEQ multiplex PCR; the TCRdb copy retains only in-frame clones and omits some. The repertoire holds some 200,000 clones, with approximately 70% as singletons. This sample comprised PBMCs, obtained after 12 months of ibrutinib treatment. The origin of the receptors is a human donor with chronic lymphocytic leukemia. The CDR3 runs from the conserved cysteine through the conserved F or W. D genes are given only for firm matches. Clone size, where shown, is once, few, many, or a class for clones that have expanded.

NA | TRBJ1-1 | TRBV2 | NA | TGTGCCAGCACTCGATCTCAGGGCAGGAACACTGAAGCTTTCTTT | CASTRSQGRNTEAFF
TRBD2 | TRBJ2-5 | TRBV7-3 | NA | TGTGCCAGCAGCCCCGGCCTAGCGGGAGGAAAAGAGACCCAGTACTTC | CASSPGLAGGKETQYF
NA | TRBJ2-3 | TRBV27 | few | TGTGCCAGCAGTTGGGGCGGGACGCAGTATTTT | CASSWGGTQYF
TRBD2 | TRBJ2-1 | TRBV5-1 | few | TGCGCCAGCAGCCCCCCAAGGACTAGCGGGGGCGAGCAGTTCTTC | CASSPPRTSGGEQFF
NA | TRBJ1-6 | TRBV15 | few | TGTGCCACCAGCACGAGGGCCGATAATTCACCCCTCCACTTT | CATSTRADNSPLHF
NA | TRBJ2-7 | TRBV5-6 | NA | TGTGCCAGCAGCTTGGCCCGGGACACAGAGAAACAGTACTTC | CASSLARDTEKQYF
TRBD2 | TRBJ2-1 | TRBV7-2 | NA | TGTGCCAGCAGCTCCCGCCGGGGGGGTTCGGGAAATGAGCAGTTCTTC | CASSSRRGGSGNEQFF
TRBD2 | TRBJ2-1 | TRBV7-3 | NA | TGTGCCAGCATCGGACTAGCGGGACCCTACAATGAGCAGTTCTTC | CASIGLAGPYNEQFF
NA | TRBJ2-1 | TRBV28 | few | TGTGCCAGCAGGAGGGACAATGAGCAGTTCTTC | CASRRDNEQFF
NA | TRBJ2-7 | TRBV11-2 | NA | TGTGCCAGCAGCACAAGGGCGGAGAAGCAGTACTTC | CASSTRAEKQYF
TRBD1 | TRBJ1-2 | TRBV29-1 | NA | TGCAGCGCCGCGACAGGGGATGGCTATGGCTACACCTTC | CSAATGDGYGYTF
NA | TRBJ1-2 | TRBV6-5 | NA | TGTGCCAGCAGTTCCAGGGCACAATCTAACTATGGCTACACCTTC | CASSSRAQSNYGYTF
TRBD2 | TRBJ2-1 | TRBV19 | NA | TGTGCCAGTAGTATTTCTAGCGGGGGGCCCTTCGATGAGCAGTTCTTC | CASSISSGGPFDEQFF
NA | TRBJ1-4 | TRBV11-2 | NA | TGTGCCAGCAGCCGCCAAGGACAGAAAAAACTGTTTTTT | CASSRQGQKKLFF
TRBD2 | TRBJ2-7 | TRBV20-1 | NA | TGCAGTACGAGCGGGACCTACGAGCAGTACTTC | CSTSGTYEQYF
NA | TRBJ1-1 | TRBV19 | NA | TGTGCCAGTTACGAGGGAGACACTGAAGCTTTCTTT | CASYEGDTEAFF
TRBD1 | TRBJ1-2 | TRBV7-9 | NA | TGTGCCAGCAGGTCCGGGACAGGCTGGTCCTATGGCTACACCTTC | CASRSGTGWSYGYTF
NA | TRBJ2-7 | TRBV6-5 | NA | TGTGCCAGCAGTTACAGGGGCCGCGAGCAGTACTTC | CASSYRGREQYF
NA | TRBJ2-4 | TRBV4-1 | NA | TGCGCCAGCAGCCCCGACCTGACAGCGCTAGCCAAAAACATTCAGTACTTC | CASSPDLTALAKNIQYF
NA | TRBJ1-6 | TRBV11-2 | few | TGTGCCAGCAGCTTAGAGGAGGGAACCCCCCTCCACTTT | CASSLEEGTPLHF